This T cell receptor beta chain was recovered during a study of blood T cell repertoires in COVID-19. A word on this clone: Mismatch with germline at one junction end may stem from a read error.

Per the germline V gene, CDR1 is MNHEY and CDR2 is SVGAGI. This CDR3 comprises 15 residues. Cohorts were based on clinical histories the participants reported. This table comes from immunoSEQ multiplex PCR, and its TCRdb copy is limited to in-frame clones, with some not included. The repertoire holds around 230,000 clones, with roughly 86% as singletons. The J gene is TRBJ2-7, the V gene TRBV6-5, with 7 bases lining up with TRBD1. The sequencing sample was made of PBMCs or T cells enriched from blood (not recorded which). The sequence was collected from a woman between 40 and 50 years old with acute COVID-19. This CDR3 is CASRYSQGSTYEQYF. The CDR3 DNA reads as TGTGCCAGCAGATACTCACAGGGGTCGACCTACGAGCAGTACTTC.